This is a list of T cell receptor beta chains from one sample in a study of T cells after yellow fever vaccination. TCRdb itself ran the 5' RACE reads through MiXCR, one entry per CDR3 protein. The sample holds 340,000 or so distinct CDR3 sequences; 9.5% to 15% are singletons and the top ten take about 3%. Sequenced material: CD4+ T cells sorted from PBMCs, taken 15 days after the yellow fever booster vaccination. Receptors originate from a young man who received the YFV17D yellow fever vaccine. Both conserved end residues are part of each CDR3. Each record gives: CDR3 DNA, CDR3 protein, clone size, J gene, D gene, V gene. A D gene is named only where the DNA matches it firmly. Where a row states a size, it is once, few, many or the class of an expanded clone; other rows omit it.

cdr3_nt: TGCGCCAGCAGCCCAGCGTCGTCGTCAGGGACAAACTCCTACGAGCAGTACTTC; cdr3_aa: CASSPASSSGTNSYEQYF; clone_size: few; j_call: TRBJ2-7; d_call: .; v_call: TRBV5-1
cdr3_nt: TGCGCCAGCAGCTTGGCGCAGAGCACTGAAGCTTTCTTT; cdr3_aa: CASSLAQSTEAFF; clone_size: .; j_call: TRBJ1-1; d_call: .; v_call: TRBV5-1
cdr3_nt: TGTGCCAGCAGCTTAGGGACAGGGCAATTCAATCAGCCCCAGCATTTT; cdr3_aa: CASSLGTGQFNQPQHF; clone_size: .; j_call: TRBJ1-5; d_call: TRBD1; v_call: TRBV7-9
cdr3_nt: TGTGCCAGCAACCCCGGGACAGGGGGAGTTCAGCCCCAGCATTTT; cdr3_aa: CASNPGTGGVQPQHF; clone_size: .; j_call: TRBJ1-5; d_call: TRBD1; v_call: TRBV28
cdr3_nt: TGTGCCAGCAGCCACGGGGGAGCTACCCATTATAATTCACCCCTCCACTTT; cdr3_aa: CASSHGGATHYNSPLHF; clone_size: few; j_call: TRBJ1-6; d_call: .; v_call: TRBV14
cdr3_nt: TGTGCCAGCAGTTCTTACGCAAGCTACAATGAGCAGTTCTTC; cdr3_aa: CASSSYASYNEQFF; clone_size: few; j_call: TRBJ2-1; d_call: .; v_call: TRBV12-3/TRBV12-4
cdr3_nt: TGTGCCAGCAGTTTACGGGGCGGGGTGAATTCACCCCTCCACTTT; cdr3_aa: CASSLRGGVNSPLHF; clone_size: .; j_call: TRBJ1-6; d_call: .; v_call: TRBV12-3/TRBV12-4
cdr3_nt: TGTGCCAGCAGCCAGCACGCTCTAGGGAGCGGGCAGTTCTTC; cdr3_aa: CASSQHALGSGQFF; clone_size: .; j_call: TRBJ2-1; d_call: .; v_call: TRBV3-1
cdr3_nt: TGTGCCAGCTCACCAGTTTCCGGACAGGTGAACTATGGCTACACCTTC; cdr3_aa: CASSPVSGQVNYGYTF; clone_size: .; j_call: TRBJ1-2; d_call: TRBD1; v_call: TRBV18
cdr3_nt: TGTGCCAGTACCCTAGGGGCAGGGGGGGTTAGCAATCAGCCCCAGCATTTT; cdr3_aa: CASTLGAGGVSNQPQHF; clone_size: .; j_call: TRBJ1-5; d_call: TRBD1; v_call: TRBV19
cdr3_nt: TGTGCCAGCAGTTTGGTACAGGGGAGGGATGGCTACACCTTC; cdr3_aa: CASSLVQGRDGYTF; clone_size: .; j_call: TRBJ1-2; d_call: TRBD1; v_call: TRBV12-3/TRBV12-4
cdr3_nt: TGTGCCAGCACCGGGGGCGGGGGGGCTGAAGCTTTCTTT; cdr3_aa: CASTGGGGAEAFF; clone_size: .; j_call: TRBJ1-1; d_call: .; v_call: TRBV7-9
cdr3_nt: TGCGCCAGCAGCGCGCCGGGTGCAGATACGCAGTATTTT; cdr3_aa: CASSAPGADTQYF; clone_size: .; j_call: TRBJ2-3; d_call: .; v_call: TRBV5-1
cdr3_nt: TGTGCCAGCAGCGTAGGGGGTAGCGGGGGCTCCCAAGAGACCCAGTACTTC; cdr3_aa: CASSVGGSGGSQETQYF; clone_size: many; j_call: TRBJ2-5; d_call: TRBD2; v_call: TRBV9
cdr3_nt: TGTGCCAGCAGCCCTCACGCAGTAGCCTATAATTCACCCCTCCACTTT; cdr3_aa: CASSPHAVAYNSPLHF; clone_size: few; j_call: TRBJ1-6; d_call: .; v_call: TRBV9
cdr3_nt: TGTGCCAGCAGTCGGGACATCGTTTCCCCCTACGAGCAGTACTTC; cdr3_aa: CASSRDIVSPYEQYF; clone_size: few; j_call: TRBJ2-7; d_call: .; v_call: TRBV2
cdr3_nt: TGTGCCAGCAGTATGGACAGGGGGTACCAAGAGACCCAGTACTTC; cdr3_aa: CASSMDRGYQETQYF; clone_size: many; j_call: TRBJ2-5; d_call: TRBD1; v_call: TRBV12-3/TRBV12-4
cdr3_nt: TGTGCCACCAGTGTTGGACAGTTGAACACCGGGGAGCTGTTTTTT; cdr3_aa: CATSVGQLNTGELFF; clone_size: .; j_call: TRBJ2-2; d_call: .; v_call: TRBV24-1
cdr3_nt: TGTGCCAGCAGTTACGATTATAGGGGGGCCTACGAGCAGTACTTC; cdr3_aa: CASSYDYRGAYEQYF; clone_size: few; j_call: TRBJ2-7; d_call: .; v_call: TRBV6-5
cdr3_nt: TGTGCCAGCGGGGAGCGGGGGAGCTCCTACAATGAGCAGTTCTTC; cdr3_aa: CASGERGSSYNEQFF; clone_size: .; j_call: TRBJ2-1; d_call: TRBD2; v_call: TRBV6-5
cdr3_nt: TGTGCCAGCAGCGACAAATCGGGTTTGAGTGCCTACAATGAGCAGTTCTTC; cdr3_aa: CASSDKSGLSAYNEQFF; clone_size: few; j_call: TRBJ2-1; d_call: .; v_call: TRBV11-2
cdr3_nt: TGTGCCACCAGCCGGGCGTCGGCCTATGGCTACACCTTC; cdr3_aa: CATSRASAYGYTF; clone_size: .; j_call: TRBJ1-2; d_call: .; v_call: TRBV24-1
cdr3_nt: TGTGCCAGCCAGACTAGCGGGGTGGAGACCCAGTACTTC; cdr3_aa: CASQTSGVETQYF; clone_size: .; j_call: TRBJ2-5; d_call: TRBD2; v_call: TRBV28
cdr3_nt: TGCGCCAGCAGCGAGGGGACGGAGCAGGTTGCTTTCTTT; cdr3_aa: CASSEGTEQVAFF; clone_size: many; j_call: TRBJ1-1; d_call: .; v_call: TRBV5-1
cdr3_nt: TGTGCCAGCACTAGGGACTCTAATACGCAGTATTTT; cdr3_aa: CASTRDSNTQYF; clone_size: .; j_call: TRBJ2-3; d_call: .; v_call: TRBV6-9
cdr3_nt: TGTGCCAGCAGCCAAGAGAGGGGTGAAGCTTTCTTT; cdr3_aa: CASSQERGEAFF; clone_size: few; j_call: TRBJ1-1; d_call: .; v_call: TRBV3-1
cdr3_nt: TGTGCCAGCAGCCTACACTCCGGGACAGGGACAATTAATCAGCCCCAGCATTTT; cdr3_aa: CASSLHSGTGTINQPQHF; clone_size: many; j_call: TRBJ1-5; d_call: TRBD1; v_call: TRBV7-2
cdr3_nt: TGTGCCAGCAGCTTCGCGGGAGATGGCTACACCTTC; cdr3_aa: CASSFAGDGYTF; clone_size: .; j_call: TRBJ1-2; d_call: .; v_call: TRBV7-2
cdr3_nt: TGCAGTGCTAAACCAGGGCTGGGGTACGCCGGGGAGCTGTTTTTT; cdr3_aa: CSAKPGLGYAGELFF; clone_size: .; j_call: TRBJ2-2; d_call: .; v_call: TRBV20-1
cdr3_nt: TGTGCCAGCAGCCTAAATGGATGGGATTCACCCCTCCACTTT; cdr3_aa: CASSLNGWDSPLHF; clone_size: few; j_call: TRBJ1-6; d_call: .; v_call: TRBV7-2
cdr3_nt: TGTGCCAGCAGTTACTCGATAGGGGGATCCCAAGAGACCCAGTACTTC; cdr3_aa: CASSYSIGGSQETQYF; clone_size: .; j_call: TRBJ2-5; d_call: .; v_call: TRBV6-5
cdr3_nt: TGTGCCAGCAGCTTAGCGGGTAGGGTCAGGTCGGGATCACCCCTCCACTTT; cdr3_aa: CASSLAGRVRSGSPLHF; clone_size: .; j_call: TRBJ1-6; d_call: .; v_call: TRBV7-2
cdr3_nt: TGCGCCAGCAGCTTGGCAATTTTGGGCTACGCGAACACCGGGGAGCTGTTTTTT; cdr3_aa: CASSLAILGYANTGELFF; clone_size: .; j_call: TRBJ2-2; d_call: .; v_call: TRBV5-1
cdr3_nt: TGTGCCAGCAGTTTTGGGGTCTCCTATGGCTACACCTTC; cdr3_aa: CASSFGVSYGYTF; clone_size: few; j_call: TRBJ1-2; d_call: .; v_call: TRBV12-3/TRBV12-4
cdr3_nt: TGTGCCAGCAGCATGGGCCCAGCGGGGGCCGATACGCAGTATTTT; cdr3_aa: CASSMGPAGADTQYF; clone_size: .; j_call: TRBJ2-3; d_call: TRBD2; v_call: TRBV7-9
cdr3_nt: TGCGCCAGCAGCCAAGGCCCCACCAGTTCTAGCTCCTACGAGCAGTACTTC; cdr3_aa: CASSQGPTSSSSYEQYF; clone_size: .; j_call: TRBJ2-7; d_call: .; v_call: TRBV4-1
cdr3_nt: TGCAGTGCTGTGACCCCTAGCGGGGGGGCCACAGATACGCAGTATTTT; cdr3_aa: CSAVTPSGGATDTQYF; clone_size: few; j_call: TRBJ2-3; d_call: TRBD2; v_call: TRBV20-1
cdr3_nt: TGCGCCAGCAGCTTTAGGAGGGCCGGGATGAACACTGAAGCTTTCTTT; cdr3_aa: CASSFRRAGMNTEAFF; clone_size: few; j_call: TRBJ1-1; d_call: .; v_call: TRBV5-1